This entry features one TCR beta chain sequence. Its matching antigen is unknown. Profiling relied on immunoSEQ multiplex PCR, and the TCRdb table lists in-frame clones only, not all of them. The data hold over a million clones, with 95% to 99% observed a single time. This sample was taken from a study of shared clonotypes between healthy human individuals. The J segment lost 1 base and the V segment lost 4 bases, leaving 14 bases of the junction unmatched. CDR1 LNHDA and CDR2 SQIVND come from the germline V gene (reference sequence). The CDR3 spans 19 residues. Study-level results: Clonotypes shared by all four sorted-subset donors had higher generation probabilities than non-shared clonotypes. Clonotypes that were shared across a few donors made up 4.5% to 5% of naive CD4 clonotypes. Compared with memory subsets, naive subsets generally had larger estimated richness. Clonotype sharing across donors was expected to vary with sequencing depth.

The TCR was taken from a man aged 25 to 40 in good health. The V and J genes are TRBV19 and TRBJ1-1; 11 bases align to TRBD1. Sequencing input: naive CD4+ T cells sorted from blood. Subset meaning: CD45RA+ positively selected. CDR3 loop: CASSSVALGQGGRNTEAFF. The CDR3 region has the DNA TGTGCCAGTAGTAGCGTCGCCTTGGGACAGGGGGGGAGGAACACTGAAGCTTTCTTT.